This TCR beta chain emerged from a study of cytomegalovirus exposure and HLA in healthy donors. PCR involved 60 Vbeta and 13 Jbeta primers. Libraries were prepared by immunoSEQ multiplex PCR; TCRdb keeps only in-frame clonotypes and omits some of them. The sample records about 200,000 clones, approximately 85% being singletons. This TCR was recovered from a woman between 40 and 50 years old in good health and CMV-seronegative. The source material was PBMCs.

CDR3 amino acids: CASRSAGTGLNIQYF. Written as DNA, the CDR3 is TGTGCCAGCAGATCAGCCGGGACAGGCCTAAACATTCAGTACTTC. This rearrangement joins TRBV27 to TRBJ2-4; 8 nucleotides line up with TRBD1. The V and J ends lost 6 bases and 6 bases, in that order; junction bases with no gene match: 10. This CDR3 comprises 15 residues. CDR1 is MNHEY and CDR2 is SMNVEV in the germline V gene (reference sequence).